What follows are 10 T cell receptor beta chains derived from one specimen sequenced in a study of blood T cell repertoires in COVID-19. Only in-frame clones appear in the TCRdb table, and some are missing; sequencing was by immunoSEQ multiplex PCR. The table records more than 200,000 clones, about 88% of them present only once. The sample comprised peripheral blood. The source is a man under 40 with active or convalescent COVID-19.

V gene TRBV7-2 combines with J gene TRBJ2-3; 7 positions agree with TRBD2. The CDR3 consists of 17 residues. Trimming cost V 5 bases and J 8 bases; bases outside gene matches: 19. Germline values: CDR1 SGHTA, CDR2 FQGNSA. Here the CDR3 reads CASSQSGVGVCFGTQYF. The DNA of the CDR3 is TGTGCCAGCAGCCAAAGCGGGGTGGGGGTGTGTTTTGGTACGCAGTATTTT.

This clone showed up just once. The V gene is TRBV9, the J gene TRBJ2-1, with D maybe TRBD2 (6 bases). The CDR3 has 14 amino acids. Germline CDR1 reads SGDLS; CDR2 reads YYNGEE. Trimming removed 8 bases from V and 2 bases from J, with 14 bases in between. The CDR3 loop is CASSTGGTYNEQFF. Here the CDR3 DNA reads TGTGCCAGTTCGACCGGGGGAACCTACAATGAGCAGTTCTTC.

The J gene is TRBJ2-3, the V gene TRBV10-2; TRBD2 is a possible D gene (7 bases). From germline, CDR1 is WSHSY and CDR2 SAAADI. Trimming shortened V by 2 bases and J by 0 bases, and 12 bases separated the two germline ends. The CDR3 loop spans 16 amino acids. The CDR3 sequence is CASSEDRGASTDTQYF. CDR3 DNA sequence: TGCGCCAGCAGTGAGGACCGGGGGGCGAGCACAGATACGCAGTATTTT.

The genes are TRBV4-1 and TRBJ1-2; D possibly corresponds to TRBD1 (5 bases). V dropped 0 bases and J dropped 4 bases, with 21 bases sitting between them. The CDR3 spans 18 residues. Looked up from germline, CDR1 is MGHRA and CDR2 is YSYEKL. Written as DNA, the CDR3 is TGCGCCAGCAGCCAAGATGGGGCCGGTTTAGTGCGATCCTATGGCTACACCTTC. It specifies CASSQDGAGLVRSYGYTF.

The V call is TRBV2, the J call TRBJ1-6; perhaps TRBD1 as D (5 bases). V dropped 7 bases and J dropped 9 bases, with 13 bases sitting between them. Per the germline V gene, CDR1 is SNHLY and CDR2 is FYNNEI. The CDR3 consists of 13 residues. The CDR3 DNA is TGTGCCAGCATATCAGGGTTGAGTTCACCCCTCCACTTT. This gives the protein CASISGLSSPLHF. Drawing the rest from reference TRBV2 and TRBJ1-6, the complete variable domain is EPEVTQTPSHQVTQMGQEVILRCVPISNHLYFYWYRQILGQKVEFLVSFYNNEISEKSEIFDDQFSVERPDGSNFTLKIRSTKLEDSAMYFCASISGLSSPLHFGNGTRLTVT.

The V call is TRBV5-1, the J call TRBJ1-1, with 7 bases lining up with TRBD1. Germline CDR1 and CDR2: SGHRS and YFSETQ. V shed 0 bases, J shed 4 bases, and the junction held 12 bases outside the gene matches. The CDR3 runs to 17 residues. CDR3 protein: CASSLAGTVGGGTEAFF. Written as DNA, the CDR3 is TGCGCCAGCAGCTTGGCCGGGACAGTTGGTGGGGGCACTGAAGCTTTCTTT. Using reference TRBV5-1 and TRBJ1-1 for the parts outside the CDR3, the full variable domain is KAGVTQTPRYLIKTRGQQVTLSCSPISGHRSVSWYQQTPGQGLQFLFEYFSETQRNKGNFPGRFSGRQFSNSRSEMNVSTLELGDSALYLCASSLAGTVGGGTEAFFGQGTRLTVV.

The chain's CDR3 is CASDRDRGIEQYF. The CDR3 DNA reads as TGTGCCAGCGACCGGGACAGGGGCATCGAGCAGTACTTC. The chain recombines TRBV2 with TRBJ2-7; TRBD1 matches at 10 bases. Germline trimming cut 8 bases from V and 6 bases from J; bases unmatched to any gene: 7. This CDR3 spans 13 amino acids. Per germline, CDR1 SNHLY and CDR2 FYNNEI.

The genes are TRBV5-4 and TRBJ1-5; weak D call: TRBD1 (6 bases). The V end was cut by 0 bases, the J end by 0 bases, with 7 bases between. Germline V gives CDR1 SGHNT, CDR2 YYREEE (reference sequence). The CDR3 covers 15 residues. The CDR3 DNA reads as TGTGCCAGCAGCTTGGGGGGACATAGCAATCAGCCCCAGCATTTT. Its translation is CASSLGGHSNQPQHF.

Remarks on this clone: This sequence may be a read error, since a much larger clone differs from it by one base. The chain uses TRBV5-6 and TRBJ1-1; the D is unclear. V was cut by 3 bases and J by 0 bases, with 6 bases left in between. Germline CDR1 and CDR2: SGHDT and YYEEEE. The CDR3 is 13 amino acids. The CDR3 protein is CASSSTVNTEAFF. In DNA, the CDR3 is TGTGCCAGCAGCTCAACGGTGAACACTGAAGCTTTCTTT.

The sample holds a few counts of this clone. The V gene is TRBV29-1, the J gene TRBJ1-2, with a tentative D call TRBD1 (6 bases). The CDR3 length is 15 residues. Germline V gene lookup returns CDR1 SQVTM and CDR2 ANQGSEA. V dropped 5 bases and J dropped 6 bases, with 22 bases sitting between them. The CDR3 loop reads CSVLSLSTGKDGYTF. CDR3 coding DNA: TGCAGCGTTTTATCCCTGAGTACAGGGAAGGATGGCTACACCTTC.